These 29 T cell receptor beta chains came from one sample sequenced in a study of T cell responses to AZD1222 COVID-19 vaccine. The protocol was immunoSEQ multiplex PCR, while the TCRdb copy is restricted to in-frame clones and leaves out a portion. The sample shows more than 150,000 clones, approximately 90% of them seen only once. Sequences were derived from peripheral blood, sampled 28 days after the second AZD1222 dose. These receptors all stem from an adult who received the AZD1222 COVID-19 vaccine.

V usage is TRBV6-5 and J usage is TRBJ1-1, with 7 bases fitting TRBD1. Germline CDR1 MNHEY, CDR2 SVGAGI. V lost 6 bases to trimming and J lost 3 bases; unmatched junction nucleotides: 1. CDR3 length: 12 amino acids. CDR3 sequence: CASRTGDTEAFF. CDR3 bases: TGTGCCAGCAGAACAGGGGACACTGAAGCTTTCTTT.

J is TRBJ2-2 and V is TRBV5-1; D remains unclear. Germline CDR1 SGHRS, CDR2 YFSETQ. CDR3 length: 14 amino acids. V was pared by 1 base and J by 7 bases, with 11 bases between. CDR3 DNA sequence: TGCGCCAGCAGCTTGACAGATCGTAGCGGGGAGCTGTTTTTT. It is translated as CASSLTDRSGELFF.

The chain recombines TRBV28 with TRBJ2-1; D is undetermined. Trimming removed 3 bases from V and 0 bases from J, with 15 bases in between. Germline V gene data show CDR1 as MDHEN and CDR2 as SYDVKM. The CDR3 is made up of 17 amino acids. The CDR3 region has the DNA TGTGCCAGCAGTTTGGTCGCGCCTGTTAGCTCCTACAATGAGCAGTTCTTC. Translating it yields CASSLVAPVSSYNEQFF.

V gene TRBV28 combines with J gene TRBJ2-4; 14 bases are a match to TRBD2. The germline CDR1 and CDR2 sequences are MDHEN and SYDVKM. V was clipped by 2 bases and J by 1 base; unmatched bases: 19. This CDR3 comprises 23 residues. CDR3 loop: CASSLPGLAGGPSWVRAKNIQYF. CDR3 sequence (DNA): TGTGCCAGCAGTTTACCAGGACTAGCGGGAGGCCCATCTTGGGTCCGCGCCAAAAACATTCAGTACTTC. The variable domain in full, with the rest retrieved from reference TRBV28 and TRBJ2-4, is DVKVTQSSRYLVKRTGEKVFLECVQDMDHENMFWYRQDPGLGLRLIYFSYDVKMKEKGDIPEGYSVSREKKERFSLILESASTNQTSMYLCASSLPGLAGGPSWVRAKNIQYFGAGTRLSVL.

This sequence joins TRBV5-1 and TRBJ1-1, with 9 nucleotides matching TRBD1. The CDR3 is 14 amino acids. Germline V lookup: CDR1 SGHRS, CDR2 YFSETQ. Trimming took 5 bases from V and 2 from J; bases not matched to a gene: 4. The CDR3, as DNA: TGCGCCAGCAGAGAGGGACAGGGAAACACTGAAGCTTTCTTT. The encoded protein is CASREGQGNTEAFF.

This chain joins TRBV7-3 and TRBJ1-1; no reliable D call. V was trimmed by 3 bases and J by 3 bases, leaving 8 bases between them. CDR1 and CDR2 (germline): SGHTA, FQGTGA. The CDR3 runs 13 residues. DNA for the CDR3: TGTGCCAGCAGCTTCACCACACACACTGAAGCTTTCTTT. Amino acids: CASSFTTHTEAFF.

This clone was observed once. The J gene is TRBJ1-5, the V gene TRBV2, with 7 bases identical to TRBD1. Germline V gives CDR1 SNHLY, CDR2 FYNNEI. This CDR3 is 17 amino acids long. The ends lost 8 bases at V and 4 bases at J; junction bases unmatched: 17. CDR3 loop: CASALTGVGVRNQPQHF. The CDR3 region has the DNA TGTGCCAGCGCTTTAACAGGGGTTGGGGTTCGGAATCAGCCCCAGCATTTT.

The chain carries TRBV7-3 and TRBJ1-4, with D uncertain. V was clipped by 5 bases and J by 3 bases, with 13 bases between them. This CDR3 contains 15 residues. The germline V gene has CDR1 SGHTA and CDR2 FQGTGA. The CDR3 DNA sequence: TGTGCCAGCAGCCCCGGGAGGCAGGCTAATGAAAAACTGTTTTTT. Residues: CASSPGRQANEKLFF.

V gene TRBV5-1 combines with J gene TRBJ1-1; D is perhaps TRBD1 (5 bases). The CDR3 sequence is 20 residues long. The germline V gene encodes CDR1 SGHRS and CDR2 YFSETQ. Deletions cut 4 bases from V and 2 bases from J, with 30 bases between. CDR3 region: CASSRGLFARKDRLNTEAFF. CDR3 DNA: TGCGCCAGCAGCCGAGGACTCTTCGCACGAAAAGACAGACTAAACACTGAAGCTTTCTTT.

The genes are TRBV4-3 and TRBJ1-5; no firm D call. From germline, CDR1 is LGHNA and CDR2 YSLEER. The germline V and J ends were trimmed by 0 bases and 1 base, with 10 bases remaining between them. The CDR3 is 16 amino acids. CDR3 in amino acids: CASSQDWADSNQPQHF. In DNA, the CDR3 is TGCGCCAGCAGCCAAGATTGGGCGGACAGCAATCAGCCCCAGCATTTT.

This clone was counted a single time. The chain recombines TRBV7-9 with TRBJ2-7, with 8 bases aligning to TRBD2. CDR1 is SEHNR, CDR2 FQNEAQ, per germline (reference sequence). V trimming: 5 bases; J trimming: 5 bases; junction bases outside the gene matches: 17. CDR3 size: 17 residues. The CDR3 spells CASSPPYGSGSINEQYF. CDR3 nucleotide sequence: TGTGCCAGCAGCCCCCCCTATGGGAGCGGGAGCATCAACGAGCAGTACTTC.

DNA of the CDR3: TGTGCCAGCAGCTCGATGTTGGATGAAAAACTGTTTTTT. This encodes CASSSMLDEKLFF. The chain couples TRBV5-5 to TRBJ1-4; D unclear. This CDR3 has 13 amino acids. V was cut by 3 bases and J by 6 bases, with 9 bases left in between. Germline CDR1 is SGHKS and CDR2 is YYEKEE (reference sequence).

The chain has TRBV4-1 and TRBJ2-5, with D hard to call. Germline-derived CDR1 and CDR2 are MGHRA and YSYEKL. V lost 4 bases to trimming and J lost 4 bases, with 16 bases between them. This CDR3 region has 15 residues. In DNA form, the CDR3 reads TGCGCCAGCAGCCGGGGTGACGGATCGGCAGAGACCCAGTACTTC. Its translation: CASSRGDGSAETQYF.

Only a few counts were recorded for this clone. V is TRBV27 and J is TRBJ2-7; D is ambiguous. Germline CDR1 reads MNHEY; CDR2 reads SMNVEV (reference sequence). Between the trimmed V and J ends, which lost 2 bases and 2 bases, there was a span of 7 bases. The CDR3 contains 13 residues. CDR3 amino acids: CASSLKGAYEQYF. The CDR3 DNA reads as TGTGCCAGCAGTTTAAAGGGTGCCTACGAGCAGTACTTC.

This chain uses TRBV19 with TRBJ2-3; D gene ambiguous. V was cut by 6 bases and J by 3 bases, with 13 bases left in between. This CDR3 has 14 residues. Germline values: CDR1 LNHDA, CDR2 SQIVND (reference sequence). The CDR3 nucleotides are TGTGCCAGTAGGGTGGCCCTGGGGACAGATACGCAGTATTTT. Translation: CASRVALGTDTQYF.

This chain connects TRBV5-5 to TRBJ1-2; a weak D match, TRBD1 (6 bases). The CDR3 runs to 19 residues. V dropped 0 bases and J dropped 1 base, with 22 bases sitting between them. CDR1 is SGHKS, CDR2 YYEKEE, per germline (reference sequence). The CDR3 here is CASSLDGQLTRGGNYGYTF. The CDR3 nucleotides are TGTGCCAGCAGCTTGGACGGACAGCTCACCCGTGGGGGTAACTATGGCTACACCTTC.

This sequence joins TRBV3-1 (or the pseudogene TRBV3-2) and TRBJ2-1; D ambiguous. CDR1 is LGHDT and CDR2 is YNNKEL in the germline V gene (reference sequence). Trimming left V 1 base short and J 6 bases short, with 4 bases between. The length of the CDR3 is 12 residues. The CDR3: CASSQGGNEQFF. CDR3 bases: TGTGCCAGCAGCCAAGGAGGCAATGAGCAGTTCTTC.

The CDR3 DNA is TGCAGTGCTAGTGACGTGCCGCTTGATACGCAGTATTTT. It yields the protein CSASDVPLDTQYF. The chain combines TRBV20-1 with TRBJ2-3; D ambiguous. This CDR3 is 13 amino acids long. Trimming removed 3 bases at V and 6 bases at J, with 13 bases between. Germline assignment: CDR1 DFQATT and CDR2 SNEGSKA (reference sequence).

This CDR3 reads CASSPGLGPYNEQFF. CDR3 nucleotide sequence: TGTGCCAGCAGCCCGGGACTAGGCCCCTACAATGAGCAGTTCTTC. The chain combines TRBV11-2 with TRBJ2-1; 8 bases match TRBD2. In germline, CDR1 is SGHAT, CDR2 FQNNGV. Trimming removed 5 bases from V and 2 bases from J; junction bases left unmatched: 5. The CDR3 covers 15 residues.

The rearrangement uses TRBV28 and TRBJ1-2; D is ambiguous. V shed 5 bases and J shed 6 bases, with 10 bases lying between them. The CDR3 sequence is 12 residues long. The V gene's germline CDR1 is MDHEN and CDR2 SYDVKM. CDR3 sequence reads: CASSHQRNGYTF. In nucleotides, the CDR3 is TGTGCCAGCAGTCACCAGAGGAATGGCTACACCTTC.

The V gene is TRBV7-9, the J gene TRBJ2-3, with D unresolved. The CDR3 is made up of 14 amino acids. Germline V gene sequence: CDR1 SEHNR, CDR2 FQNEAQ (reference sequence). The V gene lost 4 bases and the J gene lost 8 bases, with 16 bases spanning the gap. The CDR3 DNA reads TGTGCCAGCAGCTCCAACACGACGGACCGTACGCAGTATTTT. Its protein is CASSSNTTDRTQYF.

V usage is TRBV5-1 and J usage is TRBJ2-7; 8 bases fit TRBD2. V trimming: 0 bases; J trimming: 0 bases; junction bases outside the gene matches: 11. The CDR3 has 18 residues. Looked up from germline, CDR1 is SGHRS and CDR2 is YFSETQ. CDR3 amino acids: CASSLVGPLAVNSYEQYF. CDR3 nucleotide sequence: TGCGCCAGCAGCTTGGTGGGCCCACTAGCGGTTAACTCCTACGAGCAGTACTTC.

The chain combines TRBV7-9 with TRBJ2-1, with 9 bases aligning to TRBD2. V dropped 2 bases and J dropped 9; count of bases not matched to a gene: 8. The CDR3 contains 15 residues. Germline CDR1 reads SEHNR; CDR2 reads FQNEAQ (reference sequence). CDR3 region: CASSLSVAGVLEQFF. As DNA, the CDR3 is TGTGCCAGCAGCTTATCGGTAGCGGGAGTACTTGAGCAGTTCTTC.

The CDR3: CASSLNTPDNSPLHF. CDR3 in DNA: TGTGCCAGCAGCTTAAATACACCGGATAATTCACCCCTCCACTTT. The chain uses TRBV7-2 and TRBJ1-6; D not resolved. In germline, CDR1 is SGHTA, CDR2 FQGNSA. This CDR3 has 15 residues. The germline V and J ends were trimmed by 2 bases and 5 bases, with 10 bases remaining between them.

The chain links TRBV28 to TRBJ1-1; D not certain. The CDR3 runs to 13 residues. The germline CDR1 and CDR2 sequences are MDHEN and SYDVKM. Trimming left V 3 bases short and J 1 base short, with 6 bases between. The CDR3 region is CASSFGKNTEAFF. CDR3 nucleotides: TGTGCCAGCAGTTTTGGCAAGAACACTGAAGCTTTCTTT.

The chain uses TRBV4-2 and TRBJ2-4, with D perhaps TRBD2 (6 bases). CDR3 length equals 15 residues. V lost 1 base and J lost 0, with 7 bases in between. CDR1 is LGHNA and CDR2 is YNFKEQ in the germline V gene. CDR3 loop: CASSQAGVAKNIQYF. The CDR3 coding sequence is TGTGCCAGCAGCCAAGCGGGGGTAGCCAAAAACATTCAGTACTTC.

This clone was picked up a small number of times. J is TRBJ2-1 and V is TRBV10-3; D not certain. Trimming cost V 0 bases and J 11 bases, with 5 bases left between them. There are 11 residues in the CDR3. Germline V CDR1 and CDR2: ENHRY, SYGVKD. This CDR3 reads CAISESAQQFF. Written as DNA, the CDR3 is TGTGCCATCAGTGAGTCTGCCCAGCAGTTCTTC.

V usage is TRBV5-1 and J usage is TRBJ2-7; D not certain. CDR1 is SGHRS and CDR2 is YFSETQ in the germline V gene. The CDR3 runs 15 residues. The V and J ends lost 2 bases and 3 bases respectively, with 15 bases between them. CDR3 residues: CASSLQRSFHYEQYF. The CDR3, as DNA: TGCGCCAGCAGCTTACAGCGTTCGTTTCACTACGAGCAGTACTTC.

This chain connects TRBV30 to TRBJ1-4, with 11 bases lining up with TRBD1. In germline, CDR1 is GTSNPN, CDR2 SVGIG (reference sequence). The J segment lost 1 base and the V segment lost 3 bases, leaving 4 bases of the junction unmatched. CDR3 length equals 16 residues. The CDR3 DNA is TGTGCCTGGAGGGGGACAGGGGGGGAAACTAATGAAAAACTGTTTTTT. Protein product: CAWRGTGGETNEKLFF. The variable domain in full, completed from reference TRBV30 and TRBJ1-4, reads SQTIHQWPATLVQPVGSPLSLECTVEGTSNPNLYWYRQAAGRGLQLLFYSVGIGQISSEVPQNLSASRPQDRQFILSSKKLLLSDSGFYLCAWRGTGGETNEKLFFGSGTQLSVL.